This T cell receptor (beta chain) stems from a study of blood T cells in healthy people across ages. Each donor gave 9 to 10 milliliters of peripheral blood. A second PCR, run for about 6 to 11 cycles, used a sample-barcoded 5' primer plus a J-beta primer mix. TCRdb reprocessed the 5' RACE reads via MiXCR and lists one record per CDR3 protein. The repertoire holds about 900,000 distinct CDR3 sequences, with under 50% as singletons. The CDR3 length is 12 residues. Germline V lookup: CDR1 MNHEY, CDR2 SVGAGI. Details on this clonotype: This could be a read error, since a much larger clone is one nucleotide away.

The origin of this receptor is a man younger than 45 in good health. Sequenced input: blood. V usage is TRBV6-5 and J usage is TRBJ2-1; perhaps TRBD2 as D (5 bases). The CDR3 loop is CVSSYGVNEQFF. The CDR3 DNA reads as TGTGTCAGCAGTTACGGGGTCAATGAGCAGTTCTTC.